This T cell receptor (beta chain) was documented in a study of T cell responses to AZD1222 COVID-19 vaccine. Whole-study findings and limits: AZD1222 recipients seropositive at baseline numbered only five to seven. Regions 160-218 and 743-854 held dominance among vaccine-associated CD4 TCRs, which spanned spike. Donor demographics were predominantly white British with a female majority; clonal diversity may be underestimated.

This CDR3 contains 14 residues. Germline V CDR1 and CDR2: SEHNR, FQNEAQ (reference sequence). Trimming stripped 1 base from V and 6 bases from J, with 12 bases between. Generated by immunoSEQ multiplex PCR, the TCRdb table keeps only in-frame clones and is missing some. This table has over 100,000 clones, around 90% appearing once. Note on this clone: Its specificity is not known.

The chain is built from TRBV7-9 and TRBJ2-5; D might be TRBD2 (6 bases). The origin of this receptor is an adult in good health. The sample here was peripheral blood, taken on day 0 of MenACWY control vaccination. CDR3 sequence: CASSLGEEGKTQYF. CDR3 DNA sequence: TGTGCCAGCAGCTTAGGAGAGGAGGGGAAGACCCAGTACTTC.